These 4 T cell receptor beta chains share one sample of origin, sequenced in a study of blood T cells in healthy people across ages. A second about 6 to 11 cycle PCR used barcoded and J-beta primers. Using its own MiXCR run on the 5' RACE reads, TCRdb lists one record per CDR3 protein. This table holds some 1.7 million distinct CDR3 sequences, 25% to 30% found once. What was sequenced was blood. The receptors derive from a woman under 40 in good health.

This clonotype was recorded a few times. The gene calls are TRBV29-1 and TRBJ2-2; D is ambiguous. This CDR3 has 11 amino acids. Germline V lookup: CDR1 SQVTM, CDR2 ANQGSEA. V lost 4 bases and J 7 bases, leaving 7 bases between the germline ends. The CDR3: CSVGENGELFF. CDR3 bases: TGCAGCGTTGGCGAGAACGGGGAGCTGTTTTTT.

This clonotype was picked up many times. V and J are TRBV2 and TRBJ2-7; D possibly corresponds to TRBD1 (5 bases). This CDR3 has 14 residues. Germline V CDR1 and CDR2: SNHLY, FYNNEI. V was cut by 5 bases and J by 2 bases, with 13 bases left in between. The CDR3 bases are TGTGCCAGCAGTCTCCAGACAGCAACCTACGAGCAGTACTTC. Its translation is CASSLQTATYEQYF.

This clonotype was recorded a few times. V and J are TRBV5-1 and TRBJ2-1; D possibly corresponds to TRBD2 (5 bases). Germline V gene lookup returns CDR1 SGHRS and CDR2 YFSETQ. The V and J ends lost 4 bases and 5 bases respectively, with 16 bases between them. This CDR3 is 15 amino acids long. CDR3 sequence: CASSMSGNKHNEQFF. The CDR3 DNA reads TGCGCCAGCAGCATGAGCGGCAACAAACACAATGAGCAGTTCTTC.

The rearrangement joins TRBV4-3 to TRBJ2-1, with D perhaps TRBD2 (5 bases). The J call is uncertain, as TRBJ2-7 better fits the DNA end. Per germline, CDR1 LGHNA and CDR2 YSLEER. This CDR3 comprises 16 residues. CDR3 sequence: CASSQGGGRSYNEQYF. The CDR3 DNA sequence: TGCGCCAGCAGCCAAGGCGGAGGCCGCTCCTACAATGAGCAGTACTTC.